This T cell receptor beta chain was sequenced for a study of T-cell reconstitution after alpha-beta-depleted transplantation in children. The CDR3 spans 14 residues. From germline, CDR1 is SGHKS and CDR2 YYEKEE (reference sequence). Trimming shortened V by 7 bases and J by 6 bases, and 16 bases separated the two germline ends. The TCRbeta library incorporated unique molecular identifiers. TCRdb itself ran the PCR reads through MiXCR, one entry per CDR3 protein. The data show 260,000 or so distinct CDR3 sequences, with around 13% seen just once and approximately 2.4% held by the top ten. The V and J genes are TRBV5-5 and TRBJ2-2; perhaps TRBD2 as D (6 bases). This clonotype originated in a human donor who donated a stem cell graft to a child with acute lymphoblastic leukemia. Sequenced material: PBMCs from the stem cell graft donor, taken from the stem cell graft. In DNA, the CDR3 is TGTGCCAGCGGCCCTAGCGTGATCTCCGGGGAGCTGTTTTTT. Residues: CASGPSVISGELFF.